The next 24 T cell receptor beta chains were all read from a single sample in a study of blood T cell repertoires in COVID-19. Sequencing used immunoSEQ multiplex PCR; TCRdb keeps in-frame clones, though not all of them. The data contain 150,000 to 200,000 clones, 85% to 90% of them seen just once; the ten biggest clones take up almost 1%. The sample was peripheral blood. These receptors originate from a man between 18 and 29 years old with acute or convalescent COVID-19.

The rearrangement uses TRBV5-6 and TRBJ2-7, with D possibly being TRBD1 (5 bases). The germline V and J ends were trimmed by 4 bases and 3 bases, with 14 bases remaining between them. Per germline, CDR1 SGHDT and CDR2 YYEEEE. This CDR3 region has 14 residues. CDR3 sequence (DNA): TGTGCCAGCAGCCGCCAGGGTAAGCTCTACGAGCAGTACGTC. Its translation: CASSRQGKLYEQYV.

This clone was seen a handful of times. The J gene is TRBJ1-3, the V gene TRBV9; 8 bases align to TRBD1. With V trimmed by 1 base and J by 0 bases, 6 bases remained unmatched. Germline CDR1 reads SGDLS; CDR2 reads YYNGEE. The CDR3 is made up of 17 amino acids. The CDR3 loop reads CASSVTLQGGSGNTIYF. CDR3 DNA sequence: TGTGCCAGCAGCGTAACTTTACAGGGGGGCTCTGGAAACACCATATATTTT.

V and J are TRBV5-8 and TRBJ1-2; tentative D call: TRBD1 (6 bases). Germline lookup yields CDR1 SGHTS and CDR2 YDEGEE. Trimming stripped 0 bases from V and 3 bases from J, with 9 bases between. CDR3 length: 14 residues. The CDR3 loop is CASSLVQGYYGYTF. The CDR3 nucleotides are TGTGCCAGCAGCTTGGTCCAGGGGTACTATGGCTACACCTTC.

CDR3 bases: TGTGCCAGCAGTCGACAGGCGTCGGGGACCCAGTACTTC. It encodes CASSRQASGTQYF. The chain is built from TRBV27 and TRBJ2-5; a weak D match, TRBD1 (6 bases). V was pared by 5 bases and J by 7 bases, with 14 bases between. Germline CDR1 reads MNHEY; CDR2 reads SMNVEV (reference sequence). The CDR3 totals 13 residues.

The chain's CDR3 is CSAVPNTEAFF. CDR3 in DNA: TGCAGTGCCGTCCCTAACACTGAAGCTTTCTTT. The genes are TRBV20-1 and TRBJ1-1; D is ambiguous. Trimming removed 6 bases from V and 2 bases from J, with 7 bases in between. CDR3 length equals 11 residues. Per the germline V gene, CDR1 is DFQATT and CDR2 is SNEGSKA (reference sequence).

Here the CDR3 reads CASSIRTSCDTDTQYF. CDR3 in DNA: TGTGCCAGCAGCATAAGAACTAGTTGTGACACAGATACGCAGTATTTT. The V call is TRBV7-4, the J call TRBJ2-3; D may be TRBD2 (5 bases). Looked up from germline, CDR1 is SGHVT and CDR2 is SQSDAQ. The V end was cut by 5 bases, the J end by 2 bases, with 17 bases between. This CDR3 has 16 residues.

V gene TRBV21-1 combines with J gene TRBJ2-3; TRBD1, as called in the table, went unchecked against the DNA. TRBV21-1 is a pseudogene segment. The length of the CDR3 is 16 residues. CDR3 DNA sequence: TGTGCCAGCAGCGGCCAAGACAGGGAGTTCAGCGATACGCAGTATTTT. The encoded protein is CASSGQDREFSDTQYF.

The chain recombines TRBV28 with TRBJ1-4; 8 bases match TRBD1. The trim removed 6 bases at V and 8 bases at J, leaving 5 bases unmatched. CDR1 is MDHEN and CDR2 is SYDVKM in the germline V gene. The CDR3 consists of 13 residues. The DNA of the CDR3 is TGTGCCAGCAGCGGACAGGGTCAGGAAAAACTGTTTTTT. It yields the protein CASSGQGQEKLFF.

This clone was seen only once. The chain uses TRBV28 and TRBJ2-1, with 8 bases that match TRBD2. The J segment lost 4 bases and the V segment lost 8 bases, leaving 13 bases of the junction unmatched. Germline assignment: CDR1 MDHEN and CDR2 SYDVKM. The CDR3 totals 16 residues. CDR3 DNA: TGTGCCAGCCAAAAACCACGGGGGGGCGGTTACAATGAGCAGTTCTTC. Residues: CASQKPRGGGYNEQFF.

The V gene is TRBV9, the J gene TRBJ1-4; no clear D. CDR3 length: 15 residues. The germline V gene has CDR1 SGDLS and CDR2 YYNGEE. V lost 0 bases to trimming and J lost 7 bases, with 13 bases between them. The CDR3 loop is CASSVGVGPPEKLFF. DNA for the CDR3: TGTGCCAGCAGCGTAGGCGTCGGTCCGCCTGAAAAACTGTTTTTT.

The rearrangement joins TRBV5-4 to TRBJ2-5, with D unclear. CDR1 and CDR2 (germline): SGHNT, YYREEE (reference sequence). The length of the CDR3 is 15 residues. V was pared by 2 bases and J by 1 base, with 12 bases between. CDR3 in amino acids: CASSLVIASQETQYF. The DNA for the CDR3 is TGTGCCAGCAGCTTAGTAATCGCCAGCCAAGAGACCCAGTACTTC.

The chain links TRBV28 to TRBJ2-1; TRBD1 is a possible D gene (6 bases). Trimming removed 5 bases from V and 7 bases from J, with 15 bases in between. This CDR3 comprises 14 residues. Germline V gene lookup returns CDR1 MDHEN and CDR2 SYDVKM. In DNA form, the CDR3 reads TGTGCCAGCAGTATTACAGGGAACTGGAATGAGCAGTTCTTC. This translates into CASSITGNWNEQFF.

For the CDR3, the DNA is TGTGCCAGCAGCCACCACCCCGCGGAGGGTACGAGTGGAAACACCATATATTTT. Its protein is CASSHHPAEGTSGNTIYF. The chain has TRBV4-2 and TRBJ1-3; D gene ambiguous. The germline V gene encodes CDR1 LGHNA and CDR2 YNFKEQ. Trimming pared 3 bases from V and 3 bases from J, leaving 21 bases between. There are 18 residues in the CDR3.

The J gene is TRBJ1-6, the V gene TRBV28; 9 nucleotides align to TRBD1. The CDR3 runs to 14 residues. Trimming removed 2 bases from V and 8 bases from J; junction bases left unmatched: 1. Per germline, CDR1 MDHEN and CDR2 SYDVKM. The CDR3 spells CASSLTGGDSPLHF. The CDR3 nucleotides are TGTGCCAGCAGTTTAACAGGGGGCGATTCACCCCTCCACTTT.

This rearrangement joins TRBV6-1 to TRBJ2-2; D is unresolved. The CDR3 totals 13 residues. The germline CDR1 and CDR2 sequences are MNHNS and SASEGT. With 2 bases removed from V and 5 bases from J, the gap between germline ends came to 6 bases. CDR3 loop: CASSEHYTGELFF. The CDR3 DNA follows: TGTGCCAGCAGTGAACACTATACCGGGGAGCTGTTTTTT.

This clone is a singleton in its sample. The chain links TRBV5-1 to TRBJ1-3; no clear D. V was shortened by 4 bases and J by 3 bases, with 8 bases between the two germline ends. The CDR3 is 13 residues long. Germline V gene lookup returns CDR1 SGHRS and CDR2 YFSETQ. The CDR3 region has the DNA TGCGCCAGCAGCCCCGGGGATGGAAACACCATATATTTT. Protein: CASSPGDGNTIYF.

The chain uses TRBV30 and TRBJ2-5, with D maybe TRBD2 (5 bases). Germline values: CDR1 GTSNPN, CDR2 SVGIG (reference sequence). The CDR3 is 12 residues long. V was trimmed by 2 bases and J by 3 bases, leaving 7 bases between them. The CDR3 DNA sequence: TGTGCCTGGAGTCAGAGGGAAGAGACCCAGTACTTC. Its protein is CAWSQREETQYF.

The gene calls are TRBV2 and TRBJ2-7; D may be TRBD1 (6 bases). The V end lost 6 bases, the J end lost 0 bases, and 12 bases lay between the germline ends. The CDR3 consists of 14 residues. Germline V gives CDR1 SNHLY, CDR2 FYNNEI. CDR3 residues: CASREDSTSYEQYF. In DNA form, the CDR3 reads TGTGCCAGCAGGGAGGACAGCACCTCCTACGAGCAGTACTTC. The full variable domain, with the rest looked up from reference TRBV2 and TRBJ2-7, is EPEVTQTPSHQVTQMGQEVILRCVPISNHLYFYWYRQILGQKVEFLVSFYNNEISEKSEIFDDQFSVERPDGSNFTLKIRSTKLEDSAMYFCASREDSTSYEQYFGPGTRLTVT.

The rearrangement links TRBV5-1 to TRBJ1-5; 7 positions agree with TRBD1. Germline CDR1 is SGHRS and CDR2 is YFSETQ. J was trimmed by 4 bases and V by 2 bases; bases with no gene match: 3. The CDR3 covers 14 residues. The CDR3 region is CASSLGTANQPQHF. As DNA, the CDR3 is TGCGCCAGCAGCTTAGGGACAGCAAATCAGCCCCAGCATTTT.

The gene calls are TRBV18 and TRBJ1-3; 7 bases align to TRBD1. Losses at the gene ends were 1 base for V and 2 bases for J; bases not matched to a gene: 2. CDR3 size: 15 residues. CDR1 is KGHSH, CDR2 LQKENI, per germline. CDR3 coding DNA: TGTGCCAGCTCACCACAGGGACAGACTGGAAACACCATATATTTT. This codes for CASSPQGQTGNTIYF.

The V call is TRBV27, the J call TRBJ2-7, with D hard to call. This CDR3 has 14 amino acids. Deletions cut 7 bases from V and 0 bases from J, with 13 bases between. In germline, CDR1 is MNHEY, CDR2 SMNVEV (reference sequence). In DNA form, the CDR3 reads TGTGCCAGCAAGATAGCCGTTAACTCCTACGAGCAGTACGTC. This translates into CASKIAVNSYEQYV.

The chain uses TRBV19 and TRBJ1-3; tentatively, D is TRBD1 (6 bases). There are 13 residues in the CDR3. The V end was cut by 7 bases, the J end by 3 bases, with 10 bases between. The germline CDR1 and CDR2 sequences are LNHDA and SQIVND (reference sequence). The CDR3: CASTTGIGNTIYF. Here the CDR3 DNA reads TGTGCCAGTACTACAGGGATTGGAAACACCATATATTTT. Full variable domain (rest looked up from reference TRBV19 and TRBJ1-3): DGGITQSPKYLFRKEGQNVTLSCEQNLNHDAMYWYRQDPGQGLRLIYYSQIVNDFQKGDIAEGYSVSREKKESFPLTVTSAQKNPTAFYLCASTTGIGNTIYFGEGSWLTVV.

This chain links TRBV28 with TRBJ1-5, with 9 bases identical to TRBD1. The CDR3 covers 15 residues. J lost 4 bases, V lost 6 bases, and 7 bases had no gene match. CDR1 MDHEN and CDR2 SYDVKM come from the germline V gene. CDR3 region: CASRDGTGRNQPQHF. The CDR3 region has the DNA TGTGCCAGCAGGGATGGGACAGGGAGGAATCAGCCCCAGCATTTT. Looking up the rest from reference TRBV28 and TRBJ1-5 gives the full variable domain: DVKVTQSSRYLVKRTGEKVFLECVQDMDHENMFWYRQDPGLGLRLIYFSYDVKMKEKGDIPEGYSVSREKKERFSLILESASTNQTSMYLCASRDGTGRNQPQHFGDGTRLSIL.

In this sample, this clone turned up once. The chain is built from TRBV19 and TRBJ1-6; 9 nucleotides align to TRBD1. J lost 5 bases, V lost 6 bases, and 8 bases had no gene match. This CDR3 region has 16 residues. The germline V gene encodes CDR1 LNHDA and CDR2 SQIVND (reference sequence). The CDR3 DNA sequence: TGTGCCAGTAGCCTACAGGGACAGGGAAATAATTCACCCCTCCACTTT. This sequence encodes CASSLQGQGNNSPLHF.